This TCR beta chain stems from a study of blood T cells in healthy people across ages. This clonotype has ten or more counts. Its target is not known. Study-wide results and limits: Any changes in expanded clonotypes were possibly confounded, as donor CMV status remained unknown.

Primed by a sample-barcoded 5' primer and a J-beta primer mix, a second PCR proceeded for 7 to 11 cycles. Each cDNA was tagged by a template-switch adaptor containing 12 random nucleotides. TCRdb re-called the 5' RACE reads through MiXCR, storing one row per CDR3 protein. The table shows fewer than 800,000 distinct CDR3 sequences, with around 21% occurring only once. This CDR3 is built from 12 residues. CDR1 is MNHNY, CDR2 SVGAGI, per germline (reference sequence). V lost 7 bases and J 6 bases, leaving 13 bases between the germline ends. The sequenced material came from blood. The chain joins TRBV6-6 to TRBJ2-7; no firm D call. This TCR was recovered from a man between 70 and 80 years old in good health. This chain's CDR3 is CASNPWRGEQYF. The CDR3 DNA reads as TGTGCCAGCAACCCATGGCGAGGCGAGCAGTACTTC.